This TCR beta chain was retrieved from a study of T cell clusters in autoimmune cytopenias. One tube held mixed TRB-A and TRB-B primer pools for touch-down PCR. TCRdb reanalyzed the multiplex PCR reads and collapses them to one entry per CDR3 protein, without DNA. This table lists approximately 9,400 distinct CDR3 sequences. Judged by frequency, this clonotype is medium-sized. What it recognizes is unknown. The germline V gene has CDR1 PRHDT and CDR2 FYEKMQ (reference sequence). The CDR3 totals 14 residues. General study results and limits: Clustering suggested that physiological T cell clusters were missing in primary autoimmune cytopenia patients.

TRB amplification used 250 ng of peripheral blood genomic DNA. The clonotype comes from a human donor with an autoimmune cytopenia or autoimmune hepatitis (not recorded which). Sequenced input: peripheral blood. The chain combines TRBV13 with TRBJ2-7; TCRdb's D gene call, TRBD2, goes unchecked for lack of DNA. The CDR3 sequence is CASSSLAGAPEQYF.